Here is one T cell receptor beta chain with its context. Its antigen remains unknown. Per germline, CDR1 SEHNR and CDR2 FQNEAQ (reference sequence). The CDR3 sequence is 11 residues long. Between the trimmed V and J ends, which lost 10 bases and 4 bases, there was a span of 10 bases. Sequencing was performed with immunoSEQ multiplex PCR; in TCRdb, only in-frame clones are kept and a portion is missing. The data show over 55,000 clones, 70% to 90% seen once. The sample comes from a study of OX40 agonist ivuxolimab in advanced cancers. For the study at large: The treatment was a fully human IgG2 OX40 agonist, ivuxolimab. Therapy given before enrollment (anti-PD-1, anti-PD-L1 or anti-CTLA-4) was allowed, and 40% had some. Participants, approximately 80% male, averaged roughly 60 years of age, ranging from about 23 to 80.

Findings of the study overall: CD8+ T cells (on average) carried more expanded clones than CD4+ T cells.

Here the sequenced sample was CD4+ or CD8+ T cells sorted from blood, taken in a trial of the OX40 agonist ivuxolimab. The rearrangement links TRBV7-9 to TRBJ1-1, with D uncertain. This clonotype originated in an adult with an advanced solid tumor such as melanoma, head and neck, liver or kidney cancer. The CDR3 loop reads CATQIRTEAFF. The CDR3 nucleotides are TGTGCCACCCAAATTCGCACTGAAGCTTTCTTT.